The clone carrying this T cell receptor (beta chain) has only one observation. No antigen is known for it. This PCR relied on a set of 60 Vbeta primers and 13 Jbeta primers. TCRdb keeps only in-frame clones here, not all; method: immunoSEQ multiplex PCR. The sample holds about 150,000 clones, roughly 80% seen once. Donors were ostensibly healthy at sampling, although undocumented immune exposures were probable. These data originate in a study of cytomegalovirus exposure and HLA in healthy donors. General study results and limits: Later analysis suggested links between common viral pathogens and several top significant clusters. Later genetic work tied a missense DCLRE1C variant to beta-chain V and J trimming. An analysis was carried out later, and it reportedly showed fewer N-insertions in an Asian-associated ancestry cluster than the 666-donor mean.

CDR1 LNHDA and CDR2 SQIVND come from the germline V gene (reference sequence). Unmatched junction bases numbered 12, after V lost 5 bases and J lost 0 bases. The CDR3 totals 17 residues. The sample consisted of PBMCs. V is TRBV19 and J is TRBJ2-7, with 8 positions matching TRBD2. The source of this sequence is a woman in her thirties or forties in good health and CMV-seronegative. The CDR3 loop is CASSSTHSGKSSYEQYF. The DNA of the CDR3 is TGTGCCAGTAGTTCGACACATAGCGGGAAGAGCTCCTACGAGCAGTACTTC.